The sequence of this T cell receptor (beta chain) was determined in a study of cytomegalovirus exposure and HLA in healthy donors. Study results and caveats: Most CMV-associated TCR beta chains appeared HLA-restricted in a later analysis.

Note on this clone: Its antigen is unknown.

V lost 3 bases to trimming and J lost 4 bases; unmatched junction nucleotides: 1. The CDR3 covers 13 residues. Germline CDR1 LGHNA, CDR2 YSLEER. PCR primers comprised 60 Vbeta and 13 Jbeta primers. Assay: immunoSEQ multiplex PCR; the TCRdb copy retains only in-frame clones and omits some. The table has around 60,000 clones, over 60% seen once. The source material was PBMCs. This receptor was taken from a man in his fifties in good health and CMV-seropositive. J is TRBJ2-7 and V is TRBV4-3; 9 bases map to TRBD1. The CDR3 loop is CASSQDRGYEQYF. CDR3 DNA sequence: TGCGCCAGCAGCCAGGACAGGGGATACGAGCAGTACTTC.